The entry below describes one TCR beta chain. CDR1 is SGHNT, CDR2 YYREEE, per germline (reference sequence). V lost 2 bases, J lost 0 bases, and 6 bases lay in between. The CDR3 runs to 15 residues. Assay used: immunoSEQ multiplex PCR; TCRdb lists only in-frame clones, some missing. This sample has about 75,000 clones, with under 90% found just once. The record originates from a study of T cell clones after liver transplantation. Study summary: A pre-transplant mixed lymphocyte reaction with TCRbeta sequencing defined graft-donor-reactive clones followed in post-transplant blood. Timepoints were pre-transplant, pre-withdrawal, and after withdrawal was completed or failed.

This sequence originates from a human patient who received a liver transplant. The T cells may come from the graft donor. This specimen consisted of CD4+ T cells from blood, obtained around 48 months after liver transplant. The chain combines TRBV5-4 with TRBJ2-6; perhaps TRBD2 as D (6 bases). The CDR3 region has the DNA TGTGCCAGCAGCTTCGGGGGCTCTGGGGCCAACGTCCTGACTTTC. The encoded protein is CASSFGGSGANVLTF.